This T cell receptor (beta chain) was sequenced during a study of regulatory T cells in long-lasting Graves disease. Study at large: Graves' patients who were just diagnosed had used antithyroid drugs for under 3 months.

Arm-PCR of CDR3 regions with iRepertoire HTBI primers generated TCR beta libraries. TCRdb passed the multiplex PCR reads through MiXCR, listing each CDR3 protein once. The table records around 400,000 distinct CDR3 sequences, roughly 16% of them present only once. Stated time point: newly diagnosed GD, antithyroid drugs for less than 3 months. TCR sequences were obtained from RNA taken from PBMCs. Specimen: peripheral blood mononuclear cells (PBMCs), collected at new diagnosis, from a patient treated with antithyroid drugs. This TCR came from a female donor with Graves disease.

This CDR3 is CASSVVGSNDEQYF. The CDR3 region has the DNA TGTGCCAGCAGCGTAGTGGGGAGCAACGACGAGCAGTACTTC. The V gene is TRBV9, the J gene TRBJ2-7; D may be TRBD2 (5 bases). The CDR3 has 14 residues. Trimming cost V 0 bases and J 5 bases, with 12 bases left between them. Germline V lookup: CDR1 SGDLS, CDR2 YYNGEE.